This passage covers 28 T cell receptor beta chains from one sample sequenced in a study of blood T cell repertoires in COVID-19. Assay: immunoSEQ multiplex PCR; the TCRdb copy retains only in-frame clones and omits some. The data show about 15,000 clones, with around 88% seen just once and roughly 9% held by the top ten. The sequenced sample was peripheral blood. Every receptor here comes from a human donor in a cohort sampled during active COVID-19.

V gene TRBV6-1 combines with J gene TRBJ2-7; the D gene is possibly TRBD2 (5 bases). Per germline, CDR1 MNHNS and CDR2 SASEGT. The CDR3 spans 15 residues. The germline V and J ends were trimmed by 3 bases and 0 bases, with 12 bases remaining between them. In DNA, the CDR3 is TGTGCCAGCAGTGAGGCGTCCGCGGGCTCCTACGAGCAGTACTTC. This sequence encodes CASSEASAGSYEQYF.

This clone was counted a few times. V gene TRBV3-1 (or the pseudogene TRBV3-2) combines with J gene TRBJ1-6; D is uncertain. V dropped 1 base and J dropped 9 bases, with 7 bases sitting between them. CDR3 size: 13 residues. Germline CDR1 LGHDT, CDR2 YNNKEL (reference sequence). CDR3 coding DNA: TGTGCCAGCAGCCAAGTGGCGGGTTCACCCCTCCACTTT. This codes for CASSQVAGSPLHF.

This chain uses TRBV9 with TRBJ2-1; TRBD2 might be the D (6 bases). Germline V lookup: CDR1 SGDLS, CDR2 YYNGEE. With 4 bases removed from V and 0 bases from J, the gap between germline ends came to 17 bases. There are 17 residues in the CDR3. The CDR3 coding sequence is TGTGCCAGCAGCCCAACGCCGGTAGCGGACTCCTACAATGAGCAGTTCTTC. Residues: CASSPTPVADSYNEQFF.

This sequence joins TRBV6-6 and TRBJ1-2, with 10 bases matching TRBD1. The trim removed 6 bases at V and 6 bases at J, leaving 10 bases unmatched. This CDR3 has 15 amino acids. CDR1 is MNHNY and CDR2 is SVGAGI in the germline V gene (reference sequence). The CDR3: CASSRGQGEYDGYTF. In DNA, the CDR3 is TGTGCCAGCAGCCGTGGACAGGGGGAATACGATGGCTACACCTTC.

The rearrangement joins TRBV7-9 to TRBJ1-1, with D possibly being TRBD1 (5 bases). The CDR3 loop spans 14 amino acids. V was pared by 5 bases and J by 1 base, with 11 bases between. CDR1 is SEHNR and CDR2 is FQNEAQ in the germline V gene (reference sequence). CDR3 bases: TGTGCCAGCAGCCCCGGGGGACCGAACACTGAAGCTTTCTTT. It is translated as CASSPGGPNTEAFF. Full variable domain (remainder filled in from reference TRBV7-9 and TRBJ1-1): DTGVSQNPRHKITKRGQNVTFRCDPISEHNRLYWYRQTLGQGPEFLTYFQNEAQLEKSRLLSDRFSAERPKGSFSTLEIQRTEQGDSAMYLCASSPGGPNTEAFFGQGTRLTVV.

Of note for this clone: The junction and the germline gene differ at one end; a read error may be behind it. The rearrangement joins TRBV12-3 or TRBV12-4 to TRBJ2-1; unclear D gene. The CDR3 runs to 9 residues. Here the CDR3 reads CPPFSEQFF. CDR3 nucleotide sequence: TGCCCCCCGTTCAGTGAGCAGTTCTTC.

V gene TRBV9 combines with J gene TRBJ2-1; 7 bases agree with TRBD2. The germline gives CDR1 SGDLS, CDR2 YYNGEE. The CDR3 spans 15 residues. V was pared by 3 bases and J by 3 bases, with 6 bases of the junction left unmatched. CDR3 amino acids: CASSDSGTNYNEQFF. Here the CDR3 DNA reads TGTGCCAGCAGCGATTCCGGGACTAACTACAATGAGCAGTTCTTC.

The chain joins TRBV2 to TRBJ2-5; no firm D call. Germline V gene sequence: CDR1 SNHLY, CDR2 FYNNEI. The CDR3 covers 14 residues. V lost 5 bases and J lost 2, with 12 bases in between. CDR3 DNA: TGTGCCAGCAGTCCCCCAGGCAGGCAAGAGACCCAGTACTTC. Translating gives CASSPPGRQETQYF.

The chain uses TRBV28 and TRBJ2-7; the D is unclear. V was clipped by 7 bases and J by 6 bases, with 16 bases between them. The CDR3 covers 13 residues. Germline CDR1 and CDR2: MDHEN and SYDVKM. In nucleotides, the CDR3 is TGTGCCAGCACTTATAATGAGGTCGGCGAGCAGTACTTC. Translating it yields CASTYNEVGEQYF.

The chain uses TRBV5-6 and TRBJ2-5; D is perhaps TRBD1 (6 bases). The CDR3 totals 15 residues. V was clipped by 0 bases and J by 7 bases, with 16 bases between them. Germline CDR1 reads SGHDT; CDR2 reads YYEEEE. The CDR3 sequence: CASSLARGRGGTQYF. The CDR3 coding sequence is TGTGCCAGCAGCTTGGCCCGGGGCCGAGGGGGGACCCAGTACTTC.

The V call is TRBV19, the J call TRBJ2-5, with TRBD2 matching over 11 bases. CDR1 and CDR2 (germline): LNHDA, SQIVND (reference sequence). V was pared by 7 bases and J by 0 bases, with 10 bases of the junction left unmatched. This CDR3 spans 17 amino acids. The CDR3 DNA follows: TGTGCCAGTAAGGTATCAACGGGACTAGCGGACCAAGAGACCCAGTACTTC. It is translated as CASKVSTGLADQETQYF.

The chain carries TRBV3-1 (or the pseudogene TRBV3-2) and TRBJ1-2; D might be TRBD1 (5 bases). The CDR3 runs to 18 residues. V was shortened by 0 bases and J by 6 bases, with 23 bases between the two germline ends. Germline CDR1 reads LGHDT; CDR2 reads YNNKEL (reference sequence). CDR3 sequence reads: CASSQDLRAGLISDGYTF. The CDR3, as DNA: TGTGCCAGCAGCCAAGATCTTCGGGCAGGGTTGATTTCGGATGGCTACACCTTC.

This sequence joins TRBV5-1 and TRBJ1-1; 9 bases align to TRBD1. The trim removed 4 bases at V and 8 bases at J, leaving 6 bases unmatched. CDR3 length equals 13 residues. Germline CDR1 SGHRS, CDR2 YFSETQ. The CDR3 spells CASSPSGTGEAFF. The DNA of the CDR3 is TGCGCCAGCAGCCCCTCTGGGACAGGGGAAGCTTTCTTT.

The chain has TRBV7-9 and TRBJ2-3; TRBD2 is a possible D gene (6 bases). The CDR3 is made up of 17 amino acids. Looked up from germline, CDR1 is SEHNR and CDR2 is FQNEAQ (reference sequence). Trimming removed 0 bases at V and 2 bases at J, with 15 bases between. The chain's CDR3 is CASSLALGGSDTDTQYF. The CDR3 DNA follows: TGTGCCAGCAGCTTAGCGCTCGGAGGGTCAGACACAGATACGCAGTATTTT. Using reference TRBV7-9 and TRBJ2-3 for the parts outside the CDR3, the full variable domain is DTGVSQNPRHKITKRGQNVTFRCDPISEHNRLYWYRQTLGQGPEFLTYFQNEAQLEKSRLLSDRFSAERPKGSFSTLEIQRTEQGDSAMYLCASSLALGGSDTDTQYFGPGTRLTVL.

The chain combines TRBV21-1 with TRBJ1-5; the table assigns TRBD1, which was not confirmed against the DNA. TRBV21-1 is a listed pseudogene. The CDR3 totals 20 residues. The CDR3: CASSEKTPRGHLCVDQPQHF. Here the CDR3 DNA reads TGTGCCAGCAGCGAAAAAACGCCCAGGGGGCATTTGTGTGTCGATCAGCCCCAGCATTTT.

V usage is TRBV5-1 and J usage is TRBJ1-6; TRBD1 matches 7 bases. Germline V gene sequence: CDR1 SGHRS, CDR2 YFSETQ. This CDR3 has 16 residues. J gave up 5 bases and V 0 bases, and 5 bases lay outside the gene matches. CDR3 region: CASSLGGQLDNSPLHF. DNA for the CDR3: TGCGCCAGCAGCTTGGGGGGACAGCTAGATAATTCACCCCTCCACTTT.

The V and J genes are TRBV28 and TRBJ1-5; tentative D call: TRBD1 (6 bases). Between the trimmed V and J ends, which lost 8 bases and 6 bases, there was a span of 14 bases. CDR1 and CDR2 from the germline V gene are MDHEN and SYDVKM. The CDR3 extends over 13 amino acids. The CDR3, as DNA: TGTGCCAGCGACGTTAACAGGGCTCAGCCCCAGCATTTT. It is translated as CASDVNRAQPQHF.

The genes are TRBV18 and TRBJ2-7, with no clear D. This CDR3 contains 15 residues. The V end was cut by 1 base, the J end by 1 base, with 11 bases between. Per germline, CDR1 KGHSH and CDR2 LQKENI. The CDR3 loop is CASSPLPTTSYEQYF. CDR3 nucleotides: TGTGCCAGCTCACCACTCCCGACGACTTCCTACGAGCAGTACTTC.

The chain recombines TRBV7-2 with TRBJ1-3; TRBD1 might be the D (6 bases). Germline V gives CDR1 SGHTA, CDR2 FQGNSA. V was shortened by 4 bases and J by 2 bases, with 6 bases between the two germline ends. The CDR3 is made up of 13 amino acids. This CDR3 reads CASSWTAGNTIYF. DNA for the CDR3: TGTGCCAGCAGCTGGACAGCTGGAAACACCATATATTTT.

The count of this clone is one. The gene calls are TRBV27 and TRBJ2-3; D might be TRBD2 (5 bases). Between the trimmed V and J ends, which lost 0 bases and 6 bases, there was a span of 13 bases. The CDR3 spans 15 residues. Germline V lookup: CDR1 MNHEY, CDR2 SMNVEV (reference sequence). The CDR3, as DNA: TGTGCCAGCAGTTTATCGGGAGCTTTTGCGGATACGCAGTATTTT. The encoded protein is CASSLSGAFADTQYF.

The chain employs TRBV23-1 and TRBJ1-1; tentatively, D is TRBD1 (5 bases). TRBV23-1 is recorded as an ORF, its role being uncertain. Trimming cost V 4 bases and J 1 base, with 13 bases left between them. The length of the CDR3 is 15 residues. The CDR3 coding sequence is TGCGCCAGCAGTCGAACAGGCGCACCGAACACTGAAGCTTTCTTT. Protein sequence: CASSRTGAPNTEAFF.

V usage is TRBV18 and J usage is TRBJ1-5; D possibly corresponds to TRBD1 (6 bases). Per germline, CDR1 KGHSH and CDR2 LQKENI. The CDR3 loop spans 13 amino acids. Trimming removed 2 bases at V and 8 bases at J, with 10 bases between. In DNA form, the CDR3 reads TGTGCCAGCTCACCATCAGGGGAGAAGCCCCAGCATTTT. As protein: CASSPSGEKPQHF. Variable domain in full (rest from reference TRBV18 and TRBJ1-5): NAGVMQNPRHLVRRRGQEARLRCSPMKGHSHVYWYRQLPEEGLKFMVYLQKENIIDESGMPKERFSAEFPKEGPSILRIQQVVRGDSAAYFCASSPSGEKPQHFGDGTRLSIL.

The genes are TRBV29-1 and TRBJ2-7; tentative D call: TRBD1 (6 bases). Trimming removed 6 bases from V and 0 bases from J, with 12 bases in between. The CDR3 is 13 amino acids. The germline V gene encodes CDR1 SQVTM and CDR2 ANQGSEA. The CDR3 region is CSVLRDTSYEQYF. CDR3 nucleotide sequence: TGCAGCGTACTCCGGGACACCTCCTACGAGCAGTACTTC.

The rearrangement joins TRBV2 to TRBJ2-2; 12 nucleotides line up with TRBD2. The germline CDR1 and CDR2 sequences are SNHLY and FYNNEI. V was clipped by 11 bases and J by 9 bases; unmatched bases: 16. The CDR3 is 16 residues long. The chain's CDR3 is CASQMESSGRDRELFF. The CDR3 DNA is TGTGCCTCCCAAATGGAATCTAGCGGGAGGGATCGGGAGCTGTTTTTT.

The chain is built from TRBV19 and TRBJ1-5; D gene unclear. Trimming shortened V by 3 bases and J by 4 bases, and 7 bases separated the two germline ends. CDR3 length: 13 amino acids. From germline, CDR1 is LNHDA and CDR2 SQIVND (reference sequence). The CDR3 nucleotides are TGTGCCAGTAGTATGGGCAGTAATCAGCCCCAGCATTTT. As protein: CASSMGSNQPQHF.

This clone was recorded once. The chain is built from TRBV5-8 and TRBJ2-1; D is ambiguous. Deletions cut 5 bases from V and 5 bases from J, with 8 bases between. CDR1 is SGHTS, CDR2 YDEGEE, per germline. This CDR3 contains 12 residues. DNA for the CDR3: TGTGCCAGCAGTAAACGGGACAATGAGCAGTTCTTC. Translating it yields CASSKRDNEQFF.

The chain joins TRBV15 to TRBJ2-3; D possibly corresponds to TRBD1 (6 bases). Between the trimmed V and J ends, which lost 4 bases and 0 bases, there was a span of 17 bases. The CDR3 length is 17 residues. The germline gives CDR1 LNHNV, CDR2 YYDKDF (reference sequence). The CDR3 DNA is TGTGCCACCAGCACCCTATCGGACAGTTATAGCACAGATACGCAGTATTTT. Residues: CATSTLSDSYSTDTQYF.

V usage is TRBV3-1 (or the pseudogene TRBV3-2) and J usage is TRBJ2-7; 8 bases fit TRBD1. The CDR3 covers 15 residues. The V gene end was trimmed by 7 bases and the J gene end by 9 bases; junction bases not matched to a gene: 17. The germline CDR1 and CDR2 sequences are LGHDT and YNNKEL (reference sequence). The CDR3, as DNA: TGTGCCAGCACCCACACCGGGACAGGCCCCGAGGGGCAGTACTTC. It specifies CASTHTGTGPEGQYF.